The 32 T cell receptor beta chains presented below share a single source sample, sequenced in a study of shared clonotypes between healthy human individuals. Repertoires were generated with immunoSEQ multiplex PCR, while TCRdb's copy carries only in-frame clones and drops some. This sample has about 2.5 million clones; around 92% occur once, and the top ten carry approximately 0.39%. What was sequenced was naive CD4+ T cells from PBMCs. Specified subset: CD45RA+ positively selected. The receptors come from a man between 18 and 35 years old in good health. Some clones in this sample may be carry-over from other donors' samples.

The chain joins TRBV5-8 to TRBJ2-6; D is undetermined. The CDR3 is 16 residues long. The germline V gene encodes CDR1 SGHTS and CDR2 YDEGEE. Deletions cut 0 bases from V and 0 bases from J, with 7 bases between. The CDR3 bases are TGTGCCAGCAGCTTGGTGTTGTTCTCTGGGGCCAACGTCCTGACTTTC. Its protein product is CASSLVLFSGANVLTF.

Worth noting for this clone: The same CDR3 arises from other DNA sequences in this sample as well. The chain is built from TRBV7-7 and TRBJ2-5; D remains unclear. CDR3 size: 12 residues. The germline V gene encodes CDR1 SSHAT and CDR2 FNYEAQ (reference sequence). Trimming removed 1 base from V and 4 bases from J, with 4 bases in between. CDR3 protein: CASSLVGETQYF. CDR3 bases: TGTGCCAGCAGCTTAGTGGGAGAGACCCAGTACTTC.

The chain joins TRBV7-9 to TRBJ2-7; no clear D. CDR3 size: 14 residues. Germline values: CDR1 SEHNR, CDR2 FQNEAQ (reference sequence). V was cut by 5 bases and J by 2 bases, with 13 bases left in between. In DNA, the CDR3 is TGTGCCAGCAGCCGTGGGCAACCCGCCTACGAGCAGTACTTC. Protein product: CASSRGQPAYEQYF.

The genes are TRBV6-1 and TRBJ2-1; tentatively, D is TRBD2 (5 bases). Per germline, CDR1 MNHNS and CDR2 SASEGT. This CDR3 spans 16 amino acids. Deletions cut 4 bases from V and 0 bases from J, with 13 bases between. The chain's CDR3 is CASSGLAPSSYNEQFF. The CDR3 DNA is TGTGCCAGCAGTGGCTTAGCGCCGAGCTCCTACAATGAGCAGTTCTTC.

The genes are TRBV5-1 and TRBJ2-1; 12 nucleotides match TRBD2. Germline CDR1 reads SGHRS; CDR2 reads YFSETQ. The CDR3 has 15 amino acids. V shed 2 bases, J shed 14 bases, and the junction held 11 bases outside the gene matches. The CDR3 nucleotides are TGCGCCAGCAGCTTCAAACTAGCGGGAGGATCCGAGGAGTTCTTC. It translates to CASSFKLAGGSEEFF. The whole variable domain, remainder taken from reference TRBV5-1 and TRBJ2-1, is KAGVTQTPRYLIKTRGQQVTLSCSPISGHRSVSWYQQTPGQGLQFLFEYFSETQRNKGNFPGRFSGRQFSNSRSEMNVSTLELGDSALYLCASSFKLAGGSEEFFGPGTRLTVL.

On this clone itself: This sample includes further DNA sequences coding for the same CDR3. The chain carries TRBV28 and TRBJ2-5; D is perhaps TRBD2 (6 bases). Per the germline V gene, CDR1 is MDHEN and CDR2 is SYDVKM. V lost 2 bases and J lost 1, with 8 bases in between. This CDR3 has 14 residues. The CDR3 region has the DNA TGTGCCAGCAGTTTAGGAGGGGCCCAAGAGACCCAGTACTTC. It yields the protein CASSLGGAQETQYF. Drawing the rest from reference TRBV28 and TRBJ2-5, the complete variable domain is DVKVTQSSRYLVKRTGEKVFLECVQDMDHENMFWYRQDPGLGLRLIYFSYDVKMKEKGDIPEGYSVSREKKERFSLILESASTNQTSMYLCASSLGGAQETQYFGPGTRLLVL.

The chain couples TRBV30 to TRBJ2-1; 10 bases fit TRBD1. After removal of 2 bases from V and 4 bases from J, the junction contained 2 bases not matched to a gene. The CDR3 is made up of 14 amino acids. In germline, CDR1 is GTSNPN, CDR2 SVGIG (reference sequence). The CDR3 sequence: CAWSWGQGYNEQFF. The CDR3 bases are TGTGCCTGGAGTTGGGGACAGGGGTACAATGAGCAGTTCTTC.

In the case of this clone: The same CDR3 can be traced to other DNA sequences in this sample. The rearrangement uses TRBV18 and TRBJ2-3, with TRBD2 matching 12 bases. The V gene end was trimmed by 3 bases and the J gene end by 4 bases; junction bases not matched to a gene: 2. The CDR3 has 15 residues. CDR1 and CDR2 (germline): KGHSH, LQKENI. The CDR3 nucleotides read TGTGCCAGCTCACCTAGACTAGCGGGAGCAGATACGCAGTATTTT. Its protein product is CASSPRLAGADTQYF.

This chain connects TRBV6-5 to TRBJ1-1; 9 positions agree with TRBD1. CDR3 size: 14 residues. V lost 6 bases to trimming and J lost 5 bases; unmatched junction nucleotides: 7. Looked up from germline, CDR1 is MNHEY and CDR2 is SVGAGI. Here the CDR3 reads CASRTGTGRTEAFF. In DNA, the CDR3 is TGTGCCAGCAGAACCGGGACAGGGCGGACTGAAGCTTTCTTT.

The chain joins TRBV28 to TRBJ1-1; 7 nucleotides agree with TRBD1. The CDR3 covers 16 residues. V trimming: 5 bases; J trimming: 0 bases; junction bases outside the gene matches: 9. The germline V gene encodes CDR1 MDHEN and CDR2 SYDVKM. CDR3 protein: CASSPTGRPMNTEAFF. The CDR3 DNA reads as TGTGCCAGCAGTCCGACAGGGCGCCCCATGAACACTGAAGCTTTCTTT.

J is TRBJ2-1 and V is TRBV18; D may be TRBD1 (6 bases). V lost 6 bases and J 6 bases, leaving 18 bases between the germline ends. Germline CDR1 is KGHSH and CDR2 is LQKENI. CDR3 length equals 15 residues. This chain's CDR3 is CASSPTGDKGNEQFF. The CDR3 nucleotides are TGTGCCAGCTCTCCGACCGGGGACAAGGGCAATGAGCAGTTCTTC.

The rearrangement uses TRBV29-1 and TRBJ2-5; D remains ambiguous. TRBJ2-7 explains the end of the DNA better; the J call may be wrong. Germline CDR1 and CDR2: SQVTM and ANQGSEA. The CDR3 covers 11 residues. CDR3 DNA sequence: TGCAGCGTTGATAGTGGTCGCGAGCAGTACTTC. It encodes CSVDSGREQYF.

This clone was detected a few times. The rearrangement uses TRBV2 and TRBJ2-7, with 7 bases lining up with TRBD1. The CDR3 is 11 residues long. Germline CDR1 is SNHLY and CDR2 is FYNNEI. With 5 bases clipped from V and 12 bases from J, the junction kept 7 bases outside the gene matches. DNA of the CDR3: TGTGCCAGCAGTTACGACAGGGAAGGGTACTTC. Protein product: CASSYDREGYF.

V gene TRBV6-1 combines with J gene TRBJ2-3; D might be TRBD1 or TRBD2, each matching 6 bases. V dropped 8 bases and J dropped 4 bases, with 19 bases sitting between them. The CDR3 is 15 amino acids. Germline V gene sequence: CDR1 MNHNS, CDR2 SASEGT. The CDR3 is CASRQPGALPDTQYF. In DNA, the CDR3 is TGTGCCAGCCGCCAGCCGGGGGCCCTCCCAGATACGCAGTATTTT.

This chain joins TRBV7-6 and TRBJ2-1; maybe TRBD2 (6 bases). V lost 4 bases and J 8 bases, leaving 15 bases between the germline ends. Germline loops: CDR1 SGHVS, CDR2 FNYEAQ. The CDR3 is made up of 14 amino acids. Here the CDR3 reads CASSSLTGGDEQFF. CDR3 bases: TGTGCCAGCAGCTCCTTGACTGGCGGGGATGAGCAGTTCTTC.

The rearrangement links TRBV28 to TRBJ2-4; TRBD1 matches 9 bases. The CDR3 is 15 amino acids. Germline-derived CDR1 and CDR2 are MDHEN and SYDVKM. Losses at the gene ends were 6 bases for V and 13 bases for J; bases not matched to a gene: 16. The CDR3 bases are TGTGCCAGCAGCTCCACGGACAGGGGAATAAGGATACAGTACTTC. This encodes CASSSTDRGIRIQYF.

This clone was counted between two and nine times. Other DNA sequences in the sample encode the same CDR3. The V call is TRBV29-1, the J call TRBJ1-1; tentatively, D is TRBD1 (5 bases). CDR3 length equals 13 residues. The ends were cut back, 6 bases at V and 0 bases at J, with 11 bases in the middle. In germline, CDR1 is SQVTM, CDR2 ANQGSEA. The CDR3 bases are TGCAGCGTCGCGGGGGTTTTGAACACTGAAGCTTTCTTT. Translating it yields CSVAGVLNTEAFF.

This chain connects TRBV6-1 to TRBJ1-5, with D maybe TRBD1 (5 bases). This CDR3 has 17 residues. In germline, CDR1 is MNHNS, CDR2 SASEGT. V shed 2 bases and J shed 3 bases, with 17 bases lying between them. The CDR3 coding sequence is TGTGCCAGCAGTGAAACACCGGGACTCGGGTTCAATCAGCCCCAGCATTTT. It is translated as CASSETPGLGFNQPQHF.

The chain couples TRBV9 to TRBJ1-2; a weak D match, TRBD1 (6 bases). The CDR3 runs 15 residues. V was trimmed by 3 bases and J by 3 bases, leaving 15 bases between them. Germline V gene data show CDR1 as SGDLS and CDR2 as YYNGEE. DNA of the CDR3: TGTGCCAGCAGCGCGGGGGACACTAGCGACTATGGCTACACCTTC. Its protein product is CASSAGDTSDYGYTF.

Here the CDR3 reads CASTDRVFETQYF. DNA for the CDR3: TGTGCCAGTACCGACAGGGTATTTGAGACCCAGTACTTC. This sequence joins TRBV19 and TRBJ2-5, with TRBD1 matching over 7 bases. J gave up 5 bases and V 7 bases, and 7 bases lay outside the gene matches. Per germline, CDR1 LNHDA and CDR2 SQIVND (reference sequence). The CDR3 has 13 amino acids.

The chain links TRBV29-1 to TRBJ2-3, with TRBD1 matching over 9 bases. With V trimmed by 6 bases and J by 3 bases, 7 bases remained unmatched. The CDR3 spans 14 residues. CDR1 and CDR2 from the germline V gene are SQVTM and ANQGSEA. CDR3 in amino acids: CSVGQGGRTDTQYF. Written as DNA, the CDR3 is TGCAGCGTGGGACAGGGAGGACGGACAGATACGCAGTATTTT.

J is TRBJ2-7 and V is TRBV7-2; 7 bases map to TRBD1. The length of the CDR3 is 15 residues. Germline trimming cut 2 bases from V and 2 bases from J; bases unmatched to any gene: 6. Germline V gene data show CDR1 as SGHTA and CDR2 as FQGNSA. CDR3 protein: CASSLIGTATYEQYF. Here the CDR3 DNA reads TGTGCCAGCAGCTTAATCGGGACAGCAACCTACGAGCAGTACTTC.

The chain combines TRBV19 with TRBJ2-5; 7 positions match TRBD2. After removal of 5 bases from V and 1 base from J, the junction contained 7 bases not matched to a gene. The V gene's germline CDR1 is LNHDA and CDR2 SQIVND (reference sequence). This CDR3 contains 15 residues. CDR3 DNA: TGTGCCAGTAGTCCCGGGACTACACTCCAAGAGACCCAGTACTTC. As protein: CASSPGTTLQETQYF.

V is TRBV5-1 and J is TRBJ2-7; 7 nucleotides align to TRBD1. This CDR3 has 16 amino acids. Per germline, CDR1 SGHRS and CDR2 YFSETQ. J gave up 5 bases and V 4 bases, and 15 bases lay outside the gene matches. CDR3 sequence (DNA): TGCGCCAGCAGCAACCGCTATGGTCAGGGGGTACACGAGCAGTACTTC. This sequence encodes CASSNRYGQGVHEQYF.

The chain links TRBV20-1 to TRBJ2-1; D is ambiguous. V was shortened by 7 bases and J by 10 bases, with 14 bases between the two germline ends. Germline-derived CDR1 and CDR2 are DFQATT and SNEGSKA (reference sequence). The CDR3 is 11 amino acids. The CDR3 sequence: CSVFRLSEQFF. CDR3 DNA sequence: TGCAGTGTCTTCCGACTCAGCGAGCAGTTCTTC.

This chain joins TRBV6-6 and TRBJ1-1; D is possibly TRBD1 (6 bases). CDR3 length: 12 residues. The V end was cut by 5 bases, the J end by 6 bases, with 10 bases between. Germline-derived CDR1 and CDR2 are MNHNY and SVGAGI (reference sequence). CDR3 sequence reads: CASSNRVSEAFF. Written as DNA, the CDR3 is TGTGCCAGCAGTAACAGGGTCTCTGAAGCTTTCTTT.

This sequence joins TRBV6-1 and TRBJ1-1; D is unresolved. The length of the CDR3 is 12 residues. Germline V gene data show CDR1 as MNHNS and CDR2 as SASEGT. Trimming removed 6 bases from V and 5 bases from J, with 10 bases in between. The CDR3 DNA sequence: TGTGCCAGCAGCAAGACAAGAACTGAAGCTTTCTTT. Protein: CASSKTRTEAFF.

J is TRBJ1-5 and V is TRBV6-7, with 8 bases aligning to TRBD1. TRBV6-7 is sorted into the ORF group, with uncertain function. The CDR3 totals 16 residues. With 2 bases clipped from V and 7 bases from J, the junction kept 10 bases outside the gene matches. The CDR3 DNA follows: TGTGCCAGCAGTTACGCGACGACAGGGGTATGGCAGCCCCAGCATTTT. Its translation is CASSYATTGVWQPQHF.

V gene TRBV18 combines with J gene TRBJ2-7; 7 bases agree with TRBD2. The CDR3 consists of 14 residues. Trimming cost V 2 bases and J 5 bases; bases outside gene matches: 6. Germline assignment: CDR1 KGHSH and CDR2 LQKENI. In nucleotides, the CDR3 is TGTGCCAGCTCACCAGTGGGAGGGCTCAACGAGCAGTACTTC. This sequence encodes CASSPVGGLNEQYF. The whole variable domain, filled in from reference TRBV18 and TRBJ2-7, reads NAGVMQNPRHLVRRRGQEARLRCSPMKGHSHVYWYRQLPEEGLKFMVYLQKENIIDESGMPKERFSAEFPKEGPSILRIQQVVRGDSAAYFCASSPVGGLNEQYFGPGTRLTVT.

V and J are TRBV5-1 and TRBJ2-2; no definite D call. The CDR3 loop spans 14 amino acids. Germline V gene data show CDR1 as SGHRS and CDR2 as YFSETQ. Deletions cut 3 bases from V and 5 bases from J, with 11 bases between. CDR3 coding DNA: TGCGCCAGCAGCTCGGACCGGAAAACCGGGGAGCTGTTTTTT. Protein product: CASSSDRKTGELFF.

The chain combines TRBV6-5 with TRBJ2-5, with a possible D match to TRBD2 (6 bases). Germline assignment: CDR1 MNHEY and CDR2 SVGAGI. Trimming removed 6 bases from V and 1 base from J, with 15 bases in between. The CDR3 is 15 amino acids. The CDR3 coding sequence is TGTGCCAGCAGGAACCGGGGGACTCTCCAAGAGACCCAGTACTTC. It translates to CASRNRGTLQETQYF.

The chain couples TRBV4-3 to TRBJ2-2; 11 positions agree with TRBD2. The germline gives CDR1 LGHNA, CDR2 YSLEER. The CDR3 extends over 18 amino acids. Trimming took 4 bases from V and 5 from J; bases not matched to a gene: 12. The CDR3 bases are TGCGCCAGCAGCCTCGAAAGCCGTTTAGCGGGAGGGACCGGGGAGCTGTTTTTT. Its translation is CASSLESRLAGGTGELFF.